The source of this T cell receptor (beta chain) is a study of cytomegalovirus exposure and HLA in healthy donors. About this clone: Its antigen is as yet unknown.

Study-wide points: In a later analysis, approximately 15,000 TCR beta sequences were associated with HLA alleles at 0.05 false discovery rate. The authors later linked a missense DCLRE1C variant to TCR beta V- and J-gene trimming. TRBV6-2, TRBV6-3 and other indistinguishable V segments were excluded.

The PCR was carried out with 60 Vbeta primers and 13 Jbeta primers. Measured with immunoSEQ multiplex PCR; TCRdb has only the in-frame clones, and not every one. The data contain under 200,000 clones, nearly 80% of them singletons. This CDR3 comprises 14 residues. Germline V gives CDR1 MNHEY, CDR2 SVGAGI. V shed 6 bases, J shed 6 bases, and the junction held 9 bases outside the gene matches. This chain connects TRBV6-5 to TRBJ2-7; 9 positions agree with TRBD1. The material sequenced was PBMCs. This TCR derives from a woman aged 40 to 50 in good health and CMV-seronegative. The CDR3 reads CASRSWTGDGEQYF. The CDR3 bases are TGTGCCAGCAGATCTTGGACAGGGGATGGCGAGCAGTACTTC.